The 9 T cell receptor beta chains in this list originate from one sample, sequenced in a study of T-cell reconstitution after alpha-beta-depleted transplantation in children. Preparation of the TCRbeta library used unique molecular identifiers. TCRdb called the PCR reads again in MiXCR, with one record for every CDR3 protein. The profile shows approximately 630,000 distinct CDR3 sequences, about an eighth of them singletons. The source material was PBMCs, sampled before TCRalphabeta/CD19-depleted stem cell transplant. The origin of the receptors is a girl under 10 years old with congenital amegakaryocytic thrombocytopenia, due to receive a stem cell transplant.

In its sample, this clonotype was seen many times. V and J are TRBV11-1 and TRBJ2-1, with TRBD2 identical over 9 bases. V was clipped by 2 bases and J by 7 bases; unmatched bases: 6. The V gene's germline CDR1 is SGHAT and CDR2 FQDESV (reference sequence). The CDR3 is 15 residues long. Written as DNA, the CDR3 is TGTGCCAGCAGCTTATCGCGGGAGGGCCGAAATGAGCAGTTCTTC. This sequence encodes CASSLSREGRNEQFF.

This clonotype was counted a few times. This sequence joins TRBV7-6 and TRBJ2-2; 12 nucleotides align to TRBD2. V lost 5 bases and J lost 6; bases outside the gene matches: 4. The germline V gene encodes CDR1 SGHVS and CDR2 FNYEAQ. CDR3 length: 15 residues. CDR3 DNA: TGTGCCAGCAGCCGACTAGCGGGAGCCCCCGGGGAGCTGTTTTTT. Protein: CASSRLAGAPGELFF.

This clonotype has a count of ten or more. The rearrangement uses TRBV28 and TRBJ2-3, with TRBD1 matching over 8 bases. Germline CDR1 is MDHEN and CDR2 is SYDVKM. V was pared by 8 bases and J by 6 bases, with 7 bases of the junction left unmatched. The CDR3 is made up of 13 amino acids. CDR3 in amino acids: CASLDRVWDTQYF. Written as DNA, the CDR3 is TGTGCCAGCCTGGACAGGGTTTGGGATACGCAGTATTTT.

This clonotype turned up a few times. This sequence joins TRBV27 and TRBJ2-1, with 8 positions matching TRBD2. The CDR3 totals 16 residues. Germline CDR1 is MNHEY and CDR2 is SMNVEV (reference sequence). V shed 7 bases, J shed 6 bases, and the junction held 14 bases outside the gene matches. As DNA, the CDR3 is TGTGCCAGCACTGGAAGCGGGAGTCTTTCATTCAATGAGCAGTTCTTC. Its translation is CASTGSGSLSFNEQFF.

There are many counts of this clonotype. The chain has TRBV10-3 and TRBJ2-7; 10 bases line up with TRBD1. This CDR3 has 16 residues. V lost 5 bases to trimming and J lost 0 bases; unmatched junction nucleotides: 7. Germline V gene sequence: CDR1 ENHRY, CDR2 SYGVKD. The CDR3 region is CAISRSGTGASYEQYF. CDR3 nucleotides: TGTGCCATCAGTCGCTCCGGGACAGGGGCCTCCTACGAGCAGTACTTC.

Notes on this clonotype: One base away lies a much larger clone, so this may be a sequencing read error. Without the conserved terminal phenylalanine or tryptophan, this CDR3 likely stems from a read error. The chain carries TRBV6-1 and TRBJ1-5, with a tentative D call TRBD1 (5 bases). The germline V gene has CDR1 MNHNS and CDR2 SASEGT. The CDR3 contains 14 residues. V lost 7 bases to trimming and J lost 0 bases, with 10 bases between them. The CDR3 coding sequence is TGTGCCAGCACAGGGCCGTATAGCAATCAGCCCCAGCATCTT. This gives the protein CASTGPYSNQPQHL.

The rearrangement uses TRBV4-2 and TRBJ2-3, with 11 nucleotides matching TRBD2. CDR3 length equals 16 residues. V dropped 5 bases and J dropped 2; count of bases not matched to a gene: 6. Germline CDR1 reads LGHNA; CDR2 reads YNFKEQ. The CDR3 is CASSGGTSGVTDTQYF. The DNA of the CDR3 is TGTGCCAGCAGCGGTGGGACTAGCGGAGTCACAGATACGCAGTATTTT.

This clonotype was seen at least ten times. This chain links TRBV20-1 with TRBJ2-1; the match to TRBD2 covers 7 bases. The V and J ends lost 4 bases and 6 bases, in that order; junction bases with no gene match: 15. The CDR3 covers 16 residues. CDR1 and CDR2 from the germline V gene are DFQATT and SNEGSKA (reference sequence). CDR3 loop: CSATKKAGDNFNEQFF. CDR3 nucleotides: TGCAGTGCTACAAAGAAGGCGGGAGACAATTTCAATGAGCAGTTCTTC.

In this sample, this clonotype turned up a few times. A much larger clone sits a single nucleotide away, making a read error possible. The chain employs TRBV20-1 and TRBJ2-1; D uncertain. CDR3 length: 10 residues. Trimming took 3 bases from V and 6 from J, leaving 3 bases between them. The germline gives CDR1 DFQATT, CDR2 SNEGSKA (reference sequence). CDR3 in DNA: TGCAGTGCTAGCCCCAATGAGCAGTTCTTC. Translating it yields CSASPNEQFF.